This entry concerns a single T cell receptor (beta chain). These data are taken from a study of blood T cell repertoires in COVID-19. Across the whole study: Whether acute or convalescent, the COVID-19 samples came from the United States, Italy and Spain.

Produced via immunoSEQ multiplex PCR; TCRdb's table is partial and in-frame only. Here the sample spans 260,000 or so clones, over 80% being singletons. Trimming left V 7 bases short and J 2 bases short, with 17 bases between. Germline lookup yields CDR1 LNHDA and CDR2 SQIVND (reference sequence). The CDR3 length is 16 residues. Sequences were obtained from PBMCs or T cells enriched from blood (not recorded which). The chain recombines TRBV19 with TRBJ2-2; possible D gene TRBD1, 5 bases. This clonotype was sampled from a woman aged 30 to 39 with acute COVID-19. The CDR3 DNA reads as TGTGCCAGTACCCAAAGACAGACCTCTAACACCGGGGAGCTGTTTTTT. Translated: CASTQRQTSNTGELFF.